The 13 T cell receptor beta chains given below trace back to one sample, sequenced in a study of cytomegalovirus exposure and HLA in healthy donors. Clones were sequenced by immunoSEQ multiplex PCR, and TCRdb holds only the in-frame ones, with some missing. The data show about 140,000 clones, approximately 85% seen once. Source material: PBMCs. The receptors stem from a woman in her 30s in good health and CMV-seronegative.

The chain joins TRBV5-1 to TRBJ2-7; D might be TRBD1 (8 bases). Looked up from germline, CDR1 is SGHRS and CDR2 is YFSETQ. This CDR3 spans 14 amino acids. The V gene lost 2 bases and the J gene lost 6 bases, with 15 bases spanning the gap. CDR3 sequence (DNA): TGCGCCAGCAGCTTAGGACTAGACAGGGGCGAGCAGTACTTC. Translating it yields CASSLGLDRGEQYF.

The genes are TRBV19 and TRBJ1-1; D unclear. Germline V gene sequence: CDR1 LNHDA, CDR2 SQIVND (reference sequence). This CDR3 contains 13 residues. V lost 7 bases and J lost 4, with 13 bases in between. CDR3 nucleotides: TGTGCCAGTATTCCCGACCGGGGCACTGAAGCTTTCTTT. The encoded protein is CASIPDRGTEAFF.

V and J are TRBV7-2 and TRBJ2-1; no clear D. The CDR3 totals 14 residues. V lost 1 base to trimming and J lost 5 bases, with 9 bases between them. CDR1 is SGHTA and CDR2 is FQGNSA in the germline V gene. CDR3 amino acids: CASSLGGLDNEQFF. CDR3 in DNA: TGTGCCAGCAGCTTAGGCGGTCTCGACAATGAGCAGTTCTTC.

The count of this clone is one. This chain joins TRBV5-1 and TRBJ2-1, with D tentatively TRBD2 (6 bases). Germline V gene data show CDR1 as SGHRS and CDR2 as YFSETQ. The CDR3 covers 16 residues. V was clipped by 0 bases and J by 2 bases, with 12 bases between them. DNA for the CDR3: TGCGCCAGCAGCTTGGTGGGGGGTAGTACCTACAATGAGCAGTTCTTC. This codes for CASSLVGGSTYNEQFF. The entire variable domain, with the rest obtained from reference TRBV5-1 and TRBJ2-1, is as follows: KAGVTQTPRYLIKTRGQQVTLSCSPISGHRSVSWYQQTPGQGLQFLFEYFSETQRNKGNFPGRFSGRQFSNSRSEMNVSTLELGDSALYLCASSLVGGSTYNEQFFGPGTRLTVL.

This chain connects TRBV30 to TRBJ1-6; D gene unclear. This CDR3 is built from 15 residues. V dropped 2 bases and J dropped 4 bases, with 12 bases sitting between them. CDR1 and CDR2 (germline): GTSNPN, SVGIG (reference sequence). For the CDR3, the DNA is TGTGCCTGGAGTACCTTGCGGAGTTATAATTCACCCCTCCACTTT. Translation: CAWSTLRSYNSPLHF.

This clone was counted a few times. CDR3 loop: CASSLRVHEQYF. In DNA form, the CDR3 reads TGTGCCAGCAGCTTGCGGGTCCACGAGCAGTACTTC. The V gene is TRBV11-2, the J gene TRBJ2-7; D perhaps matches TRBD2 (5 bases). CDR1 and CDR2 (germline): SGHAT, FQNNGV. Trimming pared 3 bases from V and 5 bases from J, leaving 8 bases between. The CDR3 has 12 residues.

V and J are TRBV27 and TRBJ2-1; D not certain. The CDR3 contains 16 residues. Looked up from germline, CDR1 is MNHEY and CDR2 is SMNVEV (reference sequence). V lost 3 bases and J 5 bases, leaving 17 bases between the germline ends. In DNA, the CDR3 is TGTGCCAGCAGTTTCCTACCCCCGCCCATTAACAATGAGCAGTTCTTC. It is translated as CASSFLPPPINNEQFF.

The rearrangement joins TRBV5-4 to TRBJ1-4; tentatively, D is TRBD1 (5 bases). The germline CDR1 and CDR2 sequences are SGHNT and YYREEE (reference sequence). CDR3 length equals 15 residues. The V end was cut by 0 bases, the J end by 4 bases, with 10 bases between. CDR3 sequence (DNA): TGTGCCAGCAGCTTGGCCGGGGGGGGTAATGAAAAACTGTTTTTT. Amino acid sequence: CASSLAGGGNEKLFF.

This chain uses TRBV5-1 with TRBJ1-1; perhaps TRBD1 as D (5 bases). Trimming removed 2 bases from V and 7 bases from J, with 12 bases in between. This CDR3 comprises 13 residues. The germline gives CDR1 SGHRS, CDR2 YFSETQ. The CDR3 sequence: CASSFGGIGEAFF. The CDR3 DNA follows: TGCGCCAGCAGCTTCGGGGGGATTGGTGAAGCTTTCTTT.

The chain couples TRBV4-1 to TRBJ1-4, with TRBD1 matching over 7 bases. The CDR3 has 15 residues. After removal of 3 bases from V and 7 bases from J, the junction contained 8 bases not matched to a gene. Per the germline V gene, CDR1 is MGHRA and CDR2 is YSYEKL. The DNA for the CDR3 is TGCGCCAGCAGCCAGGATTTAGACAGGGCTGAAAAACTGTTTTTT. Translation: CASSQDLDRAEKLFF.

This chain links TRBV27 with TRBJ1-2, with D perhaps TRBD1 (5 bases). The germline CDR1 and CDR2 sequences are MNHEY and SMNVEV (reference sequence). Deletions cut 8 bases from V and 4 bases from J, with 20 bases between. The CDR3 is 15 amino acids. The CDR3 DNA reads as TGTGCCAGCTCTTCGGCCAGGGCACCCTCCTATGGCTACACCTTC. It is translated as CASSSARAPSYGYTF.

The genes are TRBV5-4 and TRBJ1-2; D is possibly TRBD1 (6 bases). Trimming removed 3 bases at V and 3 bases at J, with 12 bases between. There are 14 residues in the CDR3. CDR1 SGHNT and CDR2 YYREEE come from the germline V gene (reference sequence). The CDR3 nucleotides are TGTGCCAGCAGCTACCTGGGGGCCGACTATGGCTACACCTTC. It encodes CASSYLGADYGYTF.

The chain uses TRBV4-2 and TRBJ1-2, with D possibly being TRBD1 (5 bases). Trimming cost V 7 bases and J 3 bases, with 15 bases left between them. CDR1 LGHNA and CDR2 YNFKEQ come from the germline V gene. The CDR3 runs 14 residues. The CDR3 bases are TGTGCCAGCACCCGGACAAGGGATGACTATGGCTACACCTTC. It is translated as CASTRTRDDYGYTF.